The entry that follows covers one TCR beta chain sequence. The V gene's germline CDR1 is GTSNPN and CDR2 SVGIG (reference sequence). The length of the CDR3 is 18 residues. V was clipped by 0 bases and J by 0 bases, with 19 bases between them. These data originate in a study of blood T cell repertoires in COVID-19. Assay used: immunoSEQ multiplex PCR; TCRdb lists only in-frame clones, some missing. Of about 480,000 clones listed, roughly 88% were seen once; the top ten hold about 1.7%. The source is a woman in her thirties or forties who had recovered from COVID-19. The chain is built from TRBV30 and TRBJ2-3; tentatively, D is TRBD2 (6 bases). The sample consisted of PBMCs or T cells enriched from blood (not recorded which). The CDR3 DNA sequence: TGTGCCTGGAGTGTAAGGCTGACGACTAGGGTGAGCACAGATACGCAGTATTTT. This encodes CAWSVRLTTRVSTDTQYF.